This is a list of T cell receptor beta chains from one sample in a study of neurological immune-mediated disorders. TCRdb analysed the 5' RACE reads with MiXCR anew, one entry per CDR3 protein. Of about 31,000 distinct CDR3 sequences listed, about an eighth were seen once; the top ten hold roughly 5.6%. The source material was CD4+ T cells from blood. The origin of the receptors is a female donor with HTLV-1-associated myelopathy (HAM/TSP). CDR3s include the opening cysteine and the closing phenylalanine or tryptophan. D genes are given only for firm matches. Expanded clones are given a class, and other clones once, few, many or no size at all.

CDR3	DNA	D	V	J	size
CASSPAGLTDTQYF	TGTGCCAGCAGCCCAGCGGGGCTCACAGATACGCAGTATTTT	TRBD2	TRBV11-2	TRBJ2-3	many
CASSLAGGNPDYGYTF	TGCGCCAGCAGCTTGGCCGGAGGGAACCCCGACTATGGCTACACCTTC	-	TRBV5-1	TRBJ1-2	many
CASSQGAGTESYGYTF	TGTGCCAGCAGCCAAGGTGCCGGGACAGAGAGCTATGGCTACACCTTC	TRBD1	TRBV3-1	TRBJ1-2	many
CSSRGLAGGYQETQYF	TGCAGCAGCCGGGGACTAGCGGGGGGGTACCAAGAGACCCAGTACTTC	TRBD2	TRBV20-1	TRBJ2-5	many
CSAIQGNTIYF	TGCAGTGCAATACAGGGAAACACCATATATTTT	-	TRBV20-1	TRBJ1-3	many
CSAQTTTNEKLFF	TGCAGTGCCCAGACCACAACTAATGAAAAACTGTTTTTT	-	TRBV20-1	TRBJ1-4	many
CASSPGTWRNTIYF	TGTGCCAGCAGTCCCGGGACCTGGAGAAACACCATATATTTT	-	TRBV6-2/TRBV6-3	TRBJ1-3	-
CASSPRDRGTGNLTQHF	TGTGCCAGCAGCCCCCGGGACAGGGGAACTGGCAATCTGACCCAGCATTTT	TRBD1	TRBV6-5	TRBJ1-5	-
CASSRTQDYTQYF	TGTGCCAGCAGCCGAACTCAGGACTATACGCAGTATTTT	-	TRBV3-1	TRBJ2-3	many
CSARGTSGIQETQYF	TGCAGTGCTAGGGGGACTAGCGGGATCCAAGAGACCCAGTACTTC	TRBD2	TRBV20-1	TRBJ2-5	many
CASSWPGQGTEAFF	TGTGCCAGCAGCTGGCCGGGACAGGGGACTGAAGCTTTCTTT	TRBD1	TRBV7-9	TRBJ1-1	many
CSGYLASTGELFF	TGCAGCGGCTACCTAGCGTCCACCGGGGAGCTGTTTTTT	-	TRBV29-1	TRBJ2-2	many
CASTLSPKETQYF	TGTGCCAGCACCCTCTCCCCCAAAGAGACCCAGTACTTC	-	TRBV12-3/TRBV12-4	TRBJ2-5	many
CSARESGRYYNEQFF	TGCAGTGCTAGGGAAAGCGGGAGATATTACAATGAGCAGTTCTTC	TRBD2	TRBV20-1	TRBJ2-1	many
CASSFRTQGYNEQFF	TGCGCCAGCAGCTTCAGGACTCAGGGTTACAATGAGCAGTTCTTC	-	TRBV5-1	TRBJ2-1	-
CASSLGVDRKETQYF	TGCGCCAGCAGCTTGGGCGTCGACAGAAAAGAGACCCAGTACTTC	-	TRBV5-1	TRBJ2-5	many
CSGRGQGGDEQYF	TGCAGCGGGAGGGGACAGGGGGGCGACGAGCAGTACTTC	TRBD1	TRBV20-1	TRBJ2-7	many
CASSQDPLWGGRYF	TGTGCCAGCAGCCAAGACCCCCTCTGGGGGGGCAGGTACTTC	-	TRBV3-1	TRBJ2-4	many
CASKTSGGTGELFF	TGTGCCAGTAAAACTAGCGGGGGTACCGGGGAGCTGTTTTTT	TRBD2	TRBV7-2	TRBJ2-2	many
CASSTRPAGRVGELFF	TGTGCCAGCAGTACTAGACCAGCGGGAAGGGTCGGGGAGCTGTTTTTT	TRBD2	TRBV12-3/TRBV12-4	TRBJ2-2	many
CASRWTGNTEAFF	TGTGCCAGCAGATGGACAGGGAACACTGAAGCTTTCTTT	TRBD1	TRBV7-8	TRBJ1-1	many
CSASPEREGFSETQYF	TGCAGTGCTAGTCCCGAGCGGGAGGGGTTCTCAGAGACCCAGTACTTC	TRBD2	TRBV20-1	TRBJ2-5	medium-sized
CASSQGGGRTEQYF	TGTGCCAGCAGCCAAGGCGGCGGCAGGACAGAGCAGTACTTC	-	TRBV7-9	TRBJ2-7	many
CASSLLSDTQYF	TGTGCCAGCAGCTTACTTTCAGATACGCAGTATTTT	-	TRBV5-5	TRBJ2-3	many
CASSYSLPSGVYNEQFF	TGTGCCAGCAGTTACAGCCTACCTAGCGGGGTTTACAATGAGCAGTTCTTC	TRBD2	TRBV6-5	TRBJ2-1	-
CASSLGVPVQGTWQPQHF	TGTGCCAGCAGCTTAGGGGTACCGGTACAGGGGACGTGGCAGCCCCAGCATTTT	TRBD1	TRBV7-2	TRBJ1-5	-
CASSLKPQGISPLHF	TGTGCCAGCAGTTTAAAACCCCAGGGGATATCACCCCTCCACTTT	-	TRBV27	TRBJ1-6	many
CASSSSGSSNEKLFF	TGCGCCAGCAGCTCTTCGGGCAGCTCTAATGAAAAACTGTTTTTT	-	TRBV5-1	TRBJ1-4	many
CASSLGLAKRHYEQYF	TGTGCCAGCAGCTTAGGACTAGCGAAACGACACTACGAGCAGTACTTC	TRBD2	TRBV5-6	TRBJ2-7	many
CAISDPGGVDTQYF	TGTGCCATCAGTGATCCCGGGGGCGTAGATACGCAGTATTTT	-	TRBV10-3	TRBJ2-3	many
CASSSGQRNEQFF	TGTGCCAGCAGCTCAGGACAGAGGAATGAGCAGTTCTTC	-	TRBV11-3	TRBJ2-1	many
CASSLAPGELFF	TGTGCCAGCAGCTTAGCTCCTGGGGAGCTGTTTTTT	-	TRBV7-9	TRBJ2-2	many
CASSRRNQETQYF	TGTGCCAGCAGTCGCAGGAACCAAGAGACCCAGTACTTC	-	TRBV28	TRBJ2-5	many
CASSVAPGQGGETQYF	TGTGCCAGCAGCGTAGCTCCGGGACAGGGAGGAGAGACCCAGTACTTC	TRBD1	TRBV9	TRBJ2-5	many
CASQDQGAKTGNTIYF	TGCGCCAGTCAGGATCAGGGGGCTAAGACTGGAAACACCATATATTTT	TRBD1	TRBV5-1	TRBJ1-3	many